The rows below give T cell receptor beta chains drawn from one sample of a study of CD4 T cells in relation to SARS-CoV-2 and coronaviruses. TCRdb's table, derived via immunoSEQ multiplex PCR, lists solely in-frame clones and lacks some. The sample includes about 37,000 clones, roughly 88% seen only once; the top ten take about a tenth. The sequencing input was memory CD4+ T cells from PBMCs. All receptors come from an adult with COVID-19. Both conserved end residues are part of each CDR3. A D gene is named only where the DNA matches it firmly. Only some rows state a clone size, as once, few, many or a class for expanded clones.

TRBV5-1,NA,TRBJ2-1,TRBD2,TGCGCCAGCAGCTTGGCCAAGAGCGGGGGGGCTGGTGAGCAGTTCTTC,CASSLAKSGGAGEQFF
TRBV5-1,once,TRBJ2-3,TRBD1,TGCGCCAGCAGTTGGACCGGGACAGGAAACACAGATACGCAGTATTTT,CASSWTGTGNTDTQYF
TRBV5-1,NA,TRBJ2-3,TRBD2,TGCGCCAGCAGCTTACGGGGACTACCCACAGATACGCAGTATTTT,CASSLRGLPTDTQYF
TRBV5-1,once,TRBJ2-1,NA,TGCGCCAGCAGCCGGAAGGGGGGGAACAATGAGCAGTTCTTC,CASSRKGGNNEQFF
TRBV5-1,NA,TRBJ2-7,NA,TGCGCCAGCAGCTTGGAGGGGACCCGATCCTACGAGCAGTACTTC,CASSLEGTRSYEQYF
TRBV28,once,TRBJ1-2,NA,TGTGCCAGCAGTTGGGGACTCCTGGAGGGTGGCTACACCTTC,CASSWGLLEGGYTF
TRBV11-3,NA,TRBJ1-6,NA,TGTGCCAGCAGGACAGGCGGGGACTACAATTCACCCCTCCACTTT,CASRTGGDYNSPLHF
TRBV11-2,NA,TRBJ2-3,TRBD2,TGTGCCAGCAGAGCCCTTAGCGGGGGGGCCGGAGATACGCAGTATTTT,CASRALSGGAGDTQYF
TRBV6-6,few,TRBJ2-7,TRBD1,TGTGCCAGCAGGACCACCGGGACAGGCTCCTACGAGCAGTACTTC,CASRTTGTGSYEQYF
TRBV6-5,NA,TRBJ1-5,NA,TGTGCCAGCGCCAACGAGCAGCCCCAGCATTTT,CASANEQPQHF
TRBV5-8,NA,TRBJ1-5,TRBD1,TGTGCCAGCAGCTTGAGACAGGGGGTTAGCAATCAGCCCCAGCATTTT,CASSLRQGVSNQPQHF
TRBV24-1,NA,TRBJ2-3,TRBD1,TGTGCCACCAGTGATTTTTTACCCCAACCGGGACAGAGTAGCACAGATACGCAGTATTTT,CATSDFLPQPGQSSTDTQYF
TRBV7-2,NA,TRBJ1-1,NA,TGTGCCAGCAGCCCACGGGCCCTGAACACTGAAGCTTTCTTT,CASSPRALNTEAFF
TRBV9,NA,TRBJ1-1,NA,TGTGCCAGCAGCTTCCAGGAGTCGAACACTGAAGCTTTCTTT,CASSFQESNTEAFF
TRBV5-1,NA,TRBJ2-5,NA,TGCGCCAGCAGCTTGGGCGCAGGGCAAGAGACCCAGTACTTC,CASSLGAGQETQYF
TRBV6-5,NA,TRBJ1-3,NA,TGTGCCAGCAGTTACTCACCGGCCCCCTCTGGAAACACCATATATTTT,CASSYSPAPSGNTIYF
TRBV9,NA,TRBJ1-5,NA,TGTGCCAGCAGCCCCGGTCTCAATCAGCCCCAGCATTTT,CASSPGLNQPQHF
TRBV19,NA,TRBJ1-2,TRBD1,TGTGCCAGTAGTATGGGACAGTCTAACTATGGCTACACCTTC,CASSMGQSNYGYTF
TRBV3-1/TRBV3-2,NA,TRBJ1-5,NA,TGTGCCAGCAGCCAAGATGTCAGTGGGCCCCAGCATTTT,CASSQDVSGPQHF
TRBV6-5,once,TRBJ1-1,NA,TGTGCCAGCAGCCCGCCGGGCAGGGACGCTTTCTTT,CASSPPGRDAFF
TRBV6-6,NA,TRBJ2-3,TRBD1,TGTGCCAGTAAGCCAGGGGGAAGCACAGATACGCAGTATTTT,CASKPGGSTDTQYF
TRBV7-3,NA,TRBJ1-5,NA,TGTGCCAGCAGCTCCGGGGGGGGGAATCAGCCCCAGCATTTT,CASSSGGGNQPQHF
TRBV12-3/TRBV12-4,NA,TRBJ1-1,NA,TGTGCCAGCAGTTTAATGGGGGGCACTGAAGCTTTCTTT,CASSLMGGTEAFF
TRBV19,NA,TRBJ1-6,TRBD1,TGTGCCAGTAGTATTAGCCGGGACAGGGGGCTCTATAATTCACCCCTCCACTTT,CASSISRDRGLYNSPLHF
TRBV28,NA,TRBJ2-7,TRBD1,TGTGCCAGCAGACGAGGGGGGACAGGGTACTTC,CASRRGGTGYF
TRBV2,NA,TRBJ1-2,TRBD1,TGTGCCAGCAGTCGCGGACAGGCCCGCGGAACCGGTAACTATGGCTACACCTTC,CASSRGQARGTGNYGYTF
TRBV19,NA,TRBJ1-2,NA,TGTGCCAGTAGTTACTCCCGCGGGGGGAAGTATGGCTACACCTTC,CASSYSRGGKYGYTF
TRBV27,NA,TRBJ1-2,TRBD1,TGTGCCAGCAGGGGACAGGGTGAATTTGGCTACACCTTC,CASRGQGEFGYTF
TRBV7-9,few,TRBJ2-1,TRBD2,TGTGCCAGCAGCTCTCGGGGCGGGCTAGCGGGGGGAAATGAGCAGTTCTTC,CASSSRGGLAGGNEQFF
TRBV19,NA,TRBJ1-1,TRBD1,TGTGCCAGTAGTCTGACAGGGTCCAGCACTGAAGCTTTCTTT,CASSLTGSSTEAFF
TRBV7-6,NA,TRBJ1-1,TRBD1,TGTGCCAGCAGCGTAGGACAGGGGGCAGACACTGAAGCTTTCTTT,CASSVGQGADTEAFF
TRBV5-1,NA,TRBJ2-5,TRBD2,TGCGCCAGCACGACTAGCGGGGGCCAAGAGACCCAGTACTTC,CASTTSGGQETQYF
TRBV2,NA,TRBJ2-1,TRBD1,TGTGCCAGCAGGGGGACAGGGACCTACAATGAGCAGTTCTTC,CASRGTGTYNEQFF
TRBV7-3,NA,TRBJ2-5,TRBD2,TGTGCCAGCAGCGTCCGGGGGGGCCCGCGGGAGACCCAGTACTTC,CASSVRGGPRETQYF
TRBV18,NA,TRBJ1-5,NA,TGTGCCAGCTCACCGACGGGACAGCCCCAGCATTTT,CASSPTGQPQHF
TRBV20-1,NA,TRBJ1-1,NA,TGCAGTGCTGCTTTTTTACTTGGGGCTTTCTTT,CSAAFLLGAFF
TRBV3-1/TRBV3-2,NA,TRBJ1-1,NA,TGTGCCAGCACCCCACAGGGAATTGTGACTGAAGCTTTCTTT,CASTPQGIVTEAFF
TRBV7-2,NA,TRBJ1-1,NA,TGTGCCAGCAGCTTGGGGGCGAACACTGAAGCTTTCTTT,CASSLGANTEAFF
TRBV14,NA,TRBJ1-4,NA,TGTGCCAGCAGCCAAGGCCAAAAACTGTTTTTT,CASSQGQKLFF
TRBV18,NA,TRBJ2-4,NA,TGTGCCAGCTCACCACCCGCCAGTTCTCAAAACATTCAGTACTTC,CASSPPASSQNIQYF
TRBV4-2,NA,TRBJ1-1,NA,TGTGCCAGCAGCCAAGCACCGCTGAACACTGAAGCTTTCTTT,CASSQAPLNTEAFF